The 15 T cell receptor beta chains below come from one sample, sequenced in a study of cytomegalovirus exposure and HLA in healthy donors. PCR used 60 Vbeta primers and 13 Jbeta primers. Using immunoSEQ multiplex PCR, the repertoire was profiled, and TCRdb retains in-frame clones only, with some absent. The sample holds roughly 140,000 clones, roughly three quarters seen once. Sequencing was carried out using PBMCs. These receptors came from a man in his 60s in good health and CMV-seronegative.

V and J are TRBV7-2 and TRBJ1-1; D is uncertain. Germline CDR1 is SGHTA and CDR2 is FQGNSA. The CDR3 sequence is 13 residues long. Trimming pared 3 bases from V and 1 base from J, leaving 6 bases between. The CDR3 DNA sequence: TGTGCCAGCAGCTTCGACACGAACACTGAAGCTTTCTTT. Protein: CASSFDTNTEAFF.

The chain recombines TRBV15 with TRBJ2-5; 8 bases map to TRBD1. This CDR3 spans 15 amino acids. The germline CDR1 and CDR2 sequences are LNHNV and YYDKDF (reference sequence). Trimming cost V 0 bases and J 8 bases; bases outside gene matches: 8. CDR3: CATSRDRGQGATQYF. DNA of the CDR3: TGTGCCACCAGCAGAGATAGGGGGCAGGGGGCAACCCAGTACTTC.

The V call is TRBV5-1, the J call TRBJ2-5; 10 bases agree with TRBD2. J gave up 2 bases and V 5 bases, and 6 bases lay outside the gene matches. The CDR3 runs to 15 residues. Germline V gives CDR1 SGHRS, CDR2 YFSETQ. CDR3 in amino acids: CASRGKREGQETQYF. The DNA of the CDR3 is TGCGCCAGCAGGGGAAAGCGGGAGGGGCAAGAGACCCAGTACTTC.

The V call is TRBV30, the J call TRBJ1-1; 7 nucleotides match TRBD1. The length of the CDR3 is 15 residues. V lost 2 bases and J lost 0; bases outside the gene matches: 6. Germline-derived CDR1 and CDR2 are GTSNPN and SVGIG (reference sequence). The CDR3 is CAWSRDRFVNTEAFF. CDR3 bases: TGTGCCTGGAGTCGGGACAGATTTGTGAACACTGAAGCTTTCTTT.

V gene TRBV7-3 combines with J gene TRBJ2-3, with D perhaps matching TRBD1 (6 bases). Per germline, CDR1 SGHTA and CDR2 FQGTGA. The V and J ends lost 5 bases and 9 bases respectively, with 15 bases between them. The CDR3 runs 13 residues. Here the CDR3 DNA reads TGTGCCAGCAGCCCGGGGCCACAGGGCACGCAGTATTTT. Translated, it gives CASSPGPQGTQYF.

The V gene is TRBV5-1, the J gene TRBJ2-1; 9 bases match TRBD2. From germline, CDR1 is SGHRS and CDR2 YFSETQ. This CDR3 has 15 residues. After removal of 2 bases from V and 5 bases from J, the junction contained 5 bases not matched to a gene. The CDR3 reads CASSLGGRADNEQFF. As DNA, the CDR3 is TGCGCCAGCAGCTTAGGCGGGAGGGCGGACAATGAGCAGTTCTTC.

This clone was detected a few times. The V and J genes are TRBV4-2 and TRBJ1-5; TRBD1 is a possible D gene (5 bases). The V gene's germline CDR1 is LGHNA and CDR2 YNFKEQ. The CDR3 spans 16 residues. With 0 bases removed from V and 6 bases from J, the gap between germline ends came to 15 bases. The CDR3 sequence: CASSQDGHRGGQPQHF. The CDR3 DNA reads TGTGCCAGCAGCCAAGATGGACACCGGGGAGGTCAGCCCCAGCATTTT.

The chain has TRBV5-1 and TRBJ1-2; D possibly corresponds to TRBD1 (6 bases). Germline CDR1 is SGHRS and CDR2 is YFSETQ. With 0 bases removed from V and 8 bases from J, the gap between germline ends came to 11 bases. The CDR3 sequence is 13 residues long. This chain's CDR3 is CASSLEGEPGYTF. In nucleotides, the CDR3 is TGCGCCAGCAGCTTGGAGGGGGAGCCCGGCTACACCTTC. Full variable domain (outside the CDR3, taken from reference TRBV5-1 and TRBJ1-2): KAGVTQTPRYLIKTRGQQVTLSCSPISGHRSVSWYQQTPGQGLQFLFEYFSETQRNKGNFPGRFSGRQFSNSRSEMNVSTLELGDSALYLCASSLEGEPGYTFGSGTRLTVV.

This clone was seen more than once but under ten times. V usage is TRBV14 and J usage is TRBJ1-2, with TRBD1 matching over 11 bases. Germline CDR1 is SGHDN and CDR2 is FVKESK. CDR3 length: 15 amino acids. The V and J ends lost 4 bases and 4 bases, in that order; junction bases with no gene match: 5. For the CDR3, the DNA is TGTGCCAGCAGCCGTGCCGGGACAGGGGGCTATGGCTACACCTTC. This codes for CASSRAGTGGYGYTF.

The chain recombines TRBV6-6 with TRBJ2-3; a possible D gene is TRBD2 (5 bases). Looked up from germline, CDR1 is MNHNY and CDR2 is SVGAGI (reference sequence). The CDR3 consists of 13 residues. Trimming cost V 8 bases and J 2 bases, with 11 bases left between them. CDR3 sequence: CASGPGYTDTQYF. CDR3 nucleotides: TGTGCCAGCGGGCCGGGATACACAGATACGCAGTATTTT.

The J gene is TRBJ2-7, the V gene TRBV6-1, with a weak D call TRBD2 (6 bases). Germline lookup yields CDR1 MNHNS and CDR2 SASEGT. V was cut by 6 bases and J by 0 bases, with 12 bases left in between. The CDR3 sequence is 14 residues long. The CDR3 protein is CASSNSGYSYEQYF. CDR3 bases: TGTGCCAGCAGCAATAGCGGTTACTCCTACGAGCAGTACTTC.

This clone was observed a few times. The CDR3 is CAWSVRHQGGVEQYF. The DNA for the CDR3 is TGTGCCTGGAGTGTACGTCACCAGGGGGGCGTCGAGCAGTACTTC. The genes are TRBV30 and TRBJ2-7, with D possibly being TRBD1 (7 bases). The germline V and J ends were trimmed by 0 bases and 6 bases, with 18 bases remaining between them. Germline V gene lookup returns CDR1 GTSNPN and CDR2 SVGIG (reference sequence). CDR3 length equals 15 residues.

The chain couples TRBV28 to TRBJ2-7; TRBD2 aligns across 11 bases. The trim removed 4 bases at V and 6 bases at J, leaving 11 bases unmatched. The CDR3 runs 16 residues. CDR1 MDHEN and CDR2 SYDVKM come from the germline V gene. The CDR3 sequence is CASSSPGLADLSEQYF. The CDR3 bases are TGTGCCAGCAGTTCCCCGGGACTAGCGGACCTCTCCGAGCAGTACTTC. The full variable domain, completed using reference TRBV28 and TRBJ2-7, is DVKVTQSSRYLVKRTGEKVFLECVQDMDHENMFWYRQDPGLGLRLIYFSYDVKMKEKGDIPEGYSVSREKKERFSLILESASTNQTSMYLCASSSPGLADLSEQYFGPGTRLTVT.

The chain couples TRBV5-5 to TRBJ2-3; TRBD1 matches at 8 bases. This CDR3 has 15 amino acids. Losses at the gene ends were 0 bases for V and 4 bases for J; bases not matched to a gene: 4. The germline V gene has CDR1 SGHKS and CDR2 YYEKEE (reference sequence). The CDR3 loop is CASSLAGGVPDTQYF. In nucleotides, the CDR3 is TGTGCCAGCAGCTTGGCAGGGGGCGTGCCAGATACGCAGTATTTT.

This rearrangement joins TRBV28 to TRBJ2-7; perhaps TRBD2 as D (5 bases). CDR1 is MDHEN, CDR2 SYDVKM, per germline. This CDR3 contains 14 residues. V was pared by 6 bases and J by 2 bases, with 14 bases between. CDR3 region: CASRTLDQTYEQYF. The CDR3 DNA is TGTGCCAGCAGGACACTAGACCAAACCTACGAGCAGTACTTC.